The 4 T cell receptor beta chains presented below share a single source sample, sequenced in a study of cytomegalovirus exposure and HLA in healthy donors. The PCR used 60 Vbeta and 13 Jbeta primers. Only in-frame clones appear in the TCRdb table, and some are missing; sequencing was by immunoSEQ multiplex PCR. The data show approximately 140,000 clones, approximately 79% seen once. The sequencing sample was made of PBMCs. The receptors stem from a man aged 45-65 years in good health and CMV-seropositive.

The chain couples TRBV5-5 to TRBJ1-4; TRBD1 matches 8 bases. Trimming took 0 bases from V and 6 from J; bases not matched to a gene: 4. The CDR3 totals 15 residues. Per germline, CDR1 SGHKS and CDR2 YYEKEE (reference sequence). The CDR3: CASSLDTTGDEKLFF. Here the CDR3 DNA reads TGTGCCAGCAGCTTGGATACGACAGGGGATGAAAAACTGTTTTTT.

The chain carries TRBV7-9 and TRBJ1-2; 9 bases agree with TRBD1. V shed 0 bases, J shed 4 bases, and the junction held 6 bases outside the gene matches. The CDR3 has 16 amino acids. In germline, CDR1 is SEHNR, CDR2 FQNEAQ (reference sequence). The CDR3 DNA reads TGTGCCAGCAGCTTAGCGGGGGGACAGGGCTTCTATGGCTACACCTTC. It codes for CASSLAGGQGFYGYTF.

The V gene is TRBV29-1, the J gene TRBJ2-7; tentatively, D is TRBD2 (5 bases). Germline assignment: CDR1 SQVTM and CDR2 ANQGSEA. The ends were cut back, 7 bases at V and 4 bases at J, with 14 bases in the middle. The CDR3 consists of 12 residues. The CDR3 loop is CSAARGEYEQYF. The DNA of the CDR3 is TGCAGCGCTGCTCGGGGAGAATACGAGCAGTACTTC.

In this sample, this clone turned up a few times. The J gene is TRBJ2-7, the V gene TRBV6-1, with unresolved D. Per germline, CDR1 MNHNS and CDR2 SASEGT. V lost 1 base and J lost 7, with 8 bases in between. The CDR3 has 12 residues. The CDR3 bases are TGTGCCAGCAGTGAAGATTGGCGGGAGCAGTACTTC. It codes for CASSEDWREQYF.